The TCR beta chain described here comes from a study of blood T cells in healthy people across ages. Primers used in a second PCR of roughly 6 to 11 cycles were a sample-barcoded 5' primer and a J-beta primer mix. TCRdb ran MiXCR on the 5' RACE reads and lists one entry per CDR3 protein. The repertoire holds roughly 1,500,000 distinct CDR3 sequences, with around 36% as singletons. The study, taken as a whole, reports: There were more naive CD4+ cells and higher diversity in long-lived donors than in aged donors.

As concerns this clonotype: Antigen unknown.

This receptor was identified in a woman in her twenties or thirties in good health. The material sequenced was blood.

The CDR3: CSAGTGSSGNTIYF. In DNA form, the CDR3 reads TGCAGCGCAGGGACCGGGAGCTCTGGAAACACCATATATTTT. V is TRBV29-1 and J is TRBJ1-3; maybe TRBD1 (5 bases). Germline V lookup: CDR1 SQVTM, CDR2 ANQGSEA. Trimming shortened V by 7 bases and J by 0 bases, and 13 bases separated the two germline ends. The CDR3 is 14 amino acids. Full variable domain (missing parts from reference TRBV29-1 and TRBJ1-3): SAVISQKPSRDICQRGTSLTIQCQVDSQVTMMFWYRQQPGQSLTLIATANQGSEATYESGFVIDKFPISRPNLTFSTLTVSNMSPEDSSIYLCSAGTGSSGNTIYFGEGSWLTVV.